This T cell receptor (beta chain) appears in the sequencing data of a study of T-cell reconstitution after alpha-beta-depleted transplantation in children (dated by TCRdb to about 2016). Regarding the complete study: Using TCR repertoire profiling, the study followed T-cell immune reconstitution in a quantitative way in children after TCRalphabeta/CD19-depleted allogeneic hematopoietic cell transplantation.

The full study reports these points: In some patients, the high TCRbeta diversity seen at day 60 was put down to recipient T cells and intrathymic progenitors that had survived conditioning. The frequencies of hyperexpanded clones fell over the following months, and after one year, T-cell counts and TCRbeta diversity were mostly attributed to newly produced T cells. The apparently early recovery of alphabetaT-cell counts about two months after transplant reportedly depended on only several hundred rapidly expanded clones that came from non-depleted graft cells.

Preparation of the library involved PCR. This sample was sequenced with an Illumina HiSeq 2500. To normalize quantification of the TCRbeta repertoire, the TCR libraries were built with molecular barcoding that relied on unique molecular identifiers. TCRdb itself trimmed the public reads at Q25 with fastp, ran MiXCR and retained productive beta chains. Every distinct CDR3 protein forms one entry, paired with its most common genes and DNA. This sample lists 250,000 or so distinct CDR3 sequences; approximately 24% were detected once. Around 4.8% of the sample rests with the top ten. In light of the paper, this sample's treatment or condition label describes: allogeneic hematopoietic cell transplantation with graft depleted of TCRalphabeta T cells and CD19 B cells. The transplant recipients were children given TCRalphabeta/CD19-depleted allogeneic hematopoietic cell grafts. Sequences SGHDT (CDR1) and YYEEEE (CDR2) are obtained from the germline V gene. Its CDR3 holds 14 amino acids, cysteine through phenylalanine. Just CDR3 DNA is preserved here, 42 bases in frame from base 1. Relative to germline, V is missing 2 bases and J is missing 3 bases, with 5 bases of the junction outside any gene match.

Points on this clonotype: Its target antigen remains unknown. No base qualities exist here, and no much larger clone lies one base off it.

Sequenced here: PBMCs, mostly from graft donor cells, sampled 360 days after TCRalphabeta/CD19-depleted stem cell transplant. The chain is encoded by TRBV5-6 joined to TRBJ2-7; 7 nucleotides in the junction match TRBD1. This clonotype was obtained from a female patient between 2 and 15 years old who had a stem cell transplant for congenital amegakaryocytic thrombocytopenia, so the T cells may come from the graft donor. CDR3 sequence: CASSFRQGIYEQYF. The DNA is TGTGCCAGCAGCTTTAGACAGGGTATCTACGAGCAGTACTTC.